This entry features one TCR beta chain sequence. Its antigen is currently unknown. The entry originates in a study of blood T cells in healthy people across ages. General study results and limits: Naive and antigen-experienced cells could not be conclusively compared, given unsorted PBMCs.

Donation came from healthy Caucasian individuals in Russia who were aged roughly 6 to 95. A sample-barcoded 5' primer and a J-beta primer mix were used in a second PCR of roughly 7 to 11 cycles. TCRdb re-called the 5' RACE reads with MiXCR, one entry per CDR3 protein. The sample contains roughly 800,000 distinct CDR3 sequences, 58% of which appear only once. Germline-derived CDR1 and CDR2 are DFQATT and SNEGSKA (reference sequence). Trimming removed 5 bases from V and 4 bases from J, with 8 bases in between. CDR3 length: 11 amino acids. Sequenced input: blood. This receptor was taken from a young man in good health. The chain combines TRBV20-1 with TRBJ1-2; no reliable D call. The CDR3 DNA sequence: TGCAGTGCTCCTGGAATCTATGGCTACACCTTC. Its translation: CSAPGIYGYTF.